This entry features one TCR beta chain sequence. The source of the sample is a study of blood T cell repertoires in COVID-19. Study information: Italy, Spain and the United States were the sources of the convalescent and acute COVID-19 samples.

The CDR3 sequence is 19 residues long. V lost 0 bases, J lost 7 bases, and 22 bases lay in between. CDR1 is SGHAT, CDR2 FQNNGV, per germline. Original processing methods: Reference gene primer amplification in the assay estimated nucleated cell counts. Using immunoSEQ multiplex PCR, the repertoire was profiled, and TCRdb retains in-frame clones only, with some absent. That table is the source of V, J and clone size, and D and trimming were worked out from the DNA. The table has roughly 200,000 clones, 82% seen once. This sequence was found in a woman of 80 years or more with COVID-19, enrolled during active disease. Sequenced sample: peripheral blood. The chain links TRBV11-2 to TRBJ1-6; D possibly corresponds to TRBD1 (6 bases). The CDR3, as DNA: TGTGCCAGCAGCTTAGATCGGGCAGGGGTAAGGGTTTGGAATTCACCCCTCCACTTT. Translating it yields CASSLDRAGVRVWNSPLHF.